What follows are 15 T cell receptor beta chains derived from one specimen sequenced in a study of technical replicates of blood from several donors. Only in-frame clones appear in the TCRdb table, and some are missing; sequencing was by immunoSEQ multiplex PCR. The table has around 74,000 clones, just over 85% seen once. The sequenced material came from PBMCs. These receptors all stem from a human donor in good health. Some clones in this sample may be carry-over from other donors' samples.

The chain links TRBV9 to TRBJ1-2; 10 bases agree with TRBD1. The germline V gene has CDR1 SGDLS and CDR2 YYNGEE. The CDR3 runs to 14 residues. The trim removed 0 bases at V and 6 bases at J, leaving 2 bases unmatched. CDR3 loop: CASSVGTGGDGYTF. The CDR3 DNA sequence: TGTGCCAGCAGCGTAGGGACAGGGGGAGATGGCTACACCTTC.

V usage is TRBV7-2 and J usage is TRBJ1-1; no reliable D call. The CDR3 is 12 residues long. Looked up from germline, CDR1 is SGHTA and CDR2 is FQGNSA. Trimming took off 5 bases at V and 11 bases at J, with 15 bases between the two ends. CDR3 in DNA: TGTGCCAGCAGCCCTAATTCCGTCGGGGCTTTCTTT. As protein: CASSPNSVGAFF.

V and J are TRBV10-3 and TRBJ2-4; D possibly corresponds to TRBD1 (6 bases). The CDR3 spans 17 residues. Germline V CDR1 and CDR2: ENHRY, SYGVKD. The V and J ends lost 3 bases and 8 bases respectively, with 23 bases between them. CDR3 sequence reads: CAISEGQGKLPRDIQYF. CDR3 coding DNA: TGTGCCATCAGTGAAGGGCAGGGGAAGCTTCCTCGGGACATTCAGTACTTC.

This clone was counted a single time. The V and J genes are TRBV7-2 and TRBJ2-1; TRBD1 matches 7 bases. V lost 6 bases, J lost 0 bases, and 5 bases stayed unmatched. This CDR3 is 15 amino acids long. CDR1 and CDR2 (germline): SGHTA, FQGNSA. The CDR3 DNA sequence: TGTGCCAGCAGGTCGACAGGGAGCTCCTACAATGAGCAGTTCTTC. Its translation is CASRSTGSSYNEQFF.

The CDR3, as DNA: TGCGCCAGCAGCTTGGGACAGATCAACTTTAGGGCTTTCTTT. This translates into CASSLGQINFRAFF. The V gene is TRBV5-1, the J gene TRBJ1-1; the D gene is possibly TRBD1 (5 bases). Germline CDR1 reads SGHRS; CDR2 reads YFSETQ. This CDR3 is built from 14 residues. Between the trimmed V and J ends, which lost 0 bases and 11 bases, there was a span of 17 bases. Complete variable domain (other parts from reference TRBV5-1 and TRBJ1-1): KAGVTQTPRYLIKTRGQQVTLSCSPISGHRSVSWYQQTPGQGLQFLFEYFSETQRNKGNFPGRFSGRQFSNSRSEMNVSTLELGDSALYLCASSLGQINFRAFFGQGTRLTVV.

The chain uses TRBV30 and TRBJ2-6; D ambiguous. The CDR3 is 14 amino acids. The V gene lost 0 bases and the J gene lost 3 bases, with 6 bases spanning the gap. Germline CDR1 and CDR2: GTSNPN and SVGIG (reference sequence). The CDR3 DNA follows: TGTGCCTGGAGTGTATTATTTGGGGCCAACGTCCTGACTTTC. Protein product: CAWSVLFGANVLTF. The variable domain in full, with the rest retrieved from reference TRBV30 and TRBJ2-6, is SQTIHQWPATLVQPVGSPLSLECTVEGTSNPNLYWYRQAAGRGLQLLFYSVGIGQISSEVPQNLSASRPQDRQFILSSKKLLLSDSGFYLCAWSVLFGANVLTFGAGSRLTVL.

The chain couples TRBV11-2 to TRBJ2-4, with D perhaps matching TRBD2 (7 bases). This CDR3 is 19 amino acids long. CDR1 is SGHAT and CDR2 is FQNNGV in the germline V gene. The V gene lost 5 bases and the J gene lost 1 base, with 24 bases spanning the gap. In DNA, the CDR3 is TGTGCCAGCAGCCCATCTCGCGGGGGCCTCCGTATGGCCAAAAACATTCAGTACTTC. This encodes CASSPSRGGLRMAKNIQYF.

V and J are TRBV6-6 and TRBJ2-3; 9 bases are a match to TRBD2. The CDR3 has 16 amino acids. V shed 0 bases, J shed 6 bases, and the junction held 7 bases outside the gene matches. The germline gives CDR1 MNHNY, CDR2 SVGAGI (reference sequence). CDR3 DNA sequence: TGTGCCAGCAGTTACTCGATAGCGGGGGCCGTTGATACGCAGTATTTT. As protein: CASSYSIAGAVDTQYF.

The chain is built from TRBV30 and TRBJ2-1; no definite D call. Looked up from germline, CDR1 is GTSNPN and CDR2 is SVGIG (reference sequence). V was clipped by 2 bases and J by 6 bases, with 11 bases between them. CDR3 length: 13 amino acids. The CDR3 DNA is TGTGCCTGGAGTACGAGGAACTTCAATGAGCAGTTCTTC. Protein sequence: CAWSTRNFNEQFF.

The DNA for the CDR3 is TGTGCCAGCAGCCAAGAGGTCGGATCGACAGGGGTCGTTAGCAATCAGCCCCAGCATTTT. Amino acid sequence: CASSQEVGSTGVVSNQPQHF. The rearrangement uses TRBV14 and TRBJ1-5, with TRBD1 identical over 8 bases. Unmatched junction bases numbered 13, after V lost 0 bases and J lost 0 bases. CDR1 is SGHDN and CDR2 is FVKESK in the germline V gene. The CDR3 consists of 20 residues.

This chain uses TRBV7-8 with TRBJ1-2; 8 positions match TRBD1. Trimming cost V 5 bases and J 8 bases; bases outside gene matches: 16. CDR1 is SGHVS, CDR2 FQNEAQ, per germline. CDR3 length equals 16 residues. CDR3 sequence (DNA): TGTGCCAGCAGCCCAGCTGACAGGGGTCGGGGTAACGGCTACACCTTC. Its protein is CASSPADRGRGNGYTF.

This sequence joins TRBV27 and TRBJ2-7, with 7 bases identical to TRBD1. The trim removed 7 bases at V and 6 bases at J, leaving 3 bases unmatched. Germline lookup yields CDR1 MNHEY and CDR2 SMNVEV (reference sequence). This CDR3 contains 11 residues. The CDR3 reads CASKTGREQYF. The DNA for the CDR3 is TGTGCCAGCAAGACAGGGCGCGAGCAGTACTTC.

As regards this clone: This specimen includes other DNA sequences encoding the same CDR3. The chain recombines TRBV5-1 with TRBJ1-2, with D hard to call. This CDR3 is 13 amino acids long. The germline CDR1 and CDR2 sequences are SGHRS and YFSETQ. Deletions cut 2 bases from V and 1 base from J, with 6 bases between. The CDR3 nucleotides read TGCGCCAGCAGCTTTGGCAGTAACTATGGCTACACCTTC. It translates to CASSFGSNYGYTF. Supplemented by reference TRBV5-1 and TRBJ1-2, the full variable domain reads KAGVTQTPRYLIKTRGQQVTLSCSPISGHRSVSWYQQTPGQGLQFLFEYFSETQRNKGNFPGRFSGRQFSNSRSEMNVSTLELGDSALYLCASSFGSNYGYTFGSGTRLTVV.

The chain is built from TRBV4-3 and TRBJ1-1; 10 nucleotides agree with TRBD1. Germline CDR1 LGHNA, CDR2 YSLEER. The length of the CDR3 is 14 residues. J lost 5 bases, V lost 4 bases, and 4 bases had no gene match. The CDR3 nucleotides are TGCGCCAGCAGCCTCGGGACAGGGGTAACTGAAGCTTTCTTT. It specifies CASSLGTGVTEAFF.

This chain uses TRBV7-3 with TRBJ2-2; 11 bases align to TRBD2. Trimming cost V 5 bases and J 6 bases; bases outside gene matches: 5. The CDR3 runs 15 residues. Germline V lookup: CDR1 SGHTA, CDR2 FQGTGA. CDR3 loop: CASSVTSGSAGELFF. CDR3 in DNA: TGTGCCAGCAGCGTCACTAGCGGGAGCGCCGGGGAGCTGTTTTTT.